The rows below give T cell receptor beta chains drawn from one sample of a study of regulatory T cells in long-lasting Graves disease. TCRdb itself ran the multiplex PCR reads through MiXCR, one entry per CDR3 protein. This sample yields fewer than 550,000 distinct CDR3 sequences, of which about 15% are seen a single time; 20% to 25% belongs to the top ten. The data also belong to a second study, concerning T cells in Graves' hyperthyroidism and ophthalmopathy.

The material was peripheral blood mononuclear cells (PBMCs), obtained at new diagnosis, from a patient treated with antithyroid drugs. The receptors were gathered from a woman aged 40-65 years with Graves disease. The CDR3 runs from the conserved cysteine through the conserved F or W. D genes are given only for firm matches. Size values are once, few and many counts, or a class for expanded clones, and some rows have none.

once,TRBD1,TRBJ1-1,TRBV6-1,TGTGCCAGCAGTACCGGGACAGGGAAGAACACTGAAGCTTTCTTT,CASSTGTGKNTEAFF
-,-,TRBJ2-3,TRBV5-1,TGCGCCAGCAGCTTCAACGGGGGCTTCAACACAGATACGCAGTATTTT,CASSFNGGFNTDTQYF
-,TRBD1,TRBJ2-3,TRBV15,TGTGCCACCAGCAGAGACCGACAGGGTAGGGCAGATACGCAGTATTTT,CATSRDRQGRADTQYF
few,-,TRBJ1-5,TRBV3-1,TGTGCCAGCAGCCGGGCGCCTAATCAGCCCCAGCATTTT,CASSRAPNQPQHF
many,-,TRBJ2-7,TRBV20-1,TGCAGTGCTAGTTACGGGGAGTTCAACGAGCAGTACTTC,CSASYGEFNEQYF
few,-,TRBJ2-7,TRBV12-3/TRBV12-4,TGTGCCAGCAGTCTGGGGGGCCCCCCGGGCGGGAGCGAGCAGTACTTC,CASSLGGPPGGSEQYF
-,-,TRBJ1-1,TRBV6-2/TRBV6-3,TGTGCCAGCAGTGTTCGGGGGCTGAACACTGAAGCTTTCTTT,CASSVRGLNTEAFF
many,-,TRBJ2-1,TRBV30,TGTGCCTGGAGTCATGCTGGGAATTTACATGAGCAGTTCTTC,CAWSHAGNLHEQFF
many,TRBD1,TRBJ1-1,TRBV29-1,TGCAGCGTTGCACCCCAGGGGGTACGGGGAGGTGGCACTGAAGCTTTCTTT,CSVAPQGVRGGGTEAFF
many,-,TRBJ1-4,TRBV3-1,TGTGCCAGCAGCCGCGGACTGATAGATGAAAAACTGTTTTTT,CASSRGLIDEKLFF
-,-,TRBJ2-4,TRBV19,TGTGCCAGTACCCCTGGCGAACTAGCCAAAAACATTCAGTACTTC,CASTPGELAKNIQYF
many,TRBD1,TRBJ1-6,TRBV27,TGTGCCAGCAGTTTAATCGGGACAGGGGGCTCACCCCTCCACTTT,CASSLIGTGGSPLHF
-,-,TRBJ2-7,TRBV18,TGTGCCAGCTCACCTACGCCGGCAGGGAGCTCCTACGAGCAGTACTTC,CASSPTPAGSSYEQYF
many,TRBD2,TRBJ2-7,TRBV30,TGTGCCTGGAGGCCTAGCGGGGGATCGATAGAGCAGTACTTC,CAWRPSGGSIEQYF
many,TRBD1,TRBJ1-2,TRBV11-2,TGTGCCAGCAGCACTGCAGGGGGGCAGGTCACCTTC,CASSTAGGQVTF
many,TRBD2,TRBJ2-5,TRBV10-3,TGTGCCATCAGTGCTAGCGGGGGTACCCAAGAGACCCAGTACTTC,CAISASGGTQETQYF
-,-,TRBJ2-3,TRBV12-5,TGTGCTAGTGGGGCAGGGAGGCCAGATACGCAGTATTTT,CASGAGRPDTQYF
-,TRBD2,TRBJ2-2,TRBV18,TGTGCCAGCTCTCCTTCAGCGGGGGCGACGAACACCGGGGAGCTGTTTTTT,CASSPSAGATNTGELFF